The 3 T cell receptor beta chains below were found in one sample sequenced in a study of blood T cell repertoires in COVID-19 (dated by TCRdb to between 2020 and 2021). Receptor libraries were prepared by the immunoSEQ multiplex PCR assay. TCRdb limited this immuneACCESS table to in-frame rearrangements with V and J called. A share of clones is missing; checked studies link under half to unresolved V genes, and the rest is unexplained. The table for this sample lists roughly 250,000 clones; just over 90% of them were counted only once. The ten largest clones add up to over 1.5% of the sample. Input material: PBMCs or T cells enriched from blood (not recorded which). The receptors were gathered from a woman younger than 35 who had recovered from COVID-19.

The CDR3 DNA reads as TGTGCCAGCAGCCTGGGACAGGGTGTTGGCTACACCTTC. Amino acids: CASSLGQGVGYTF. The chain recombines TRBV5-6 with TRBJ1-2; 9 bases are a match to TRBD1. CDR3 length: 13 residues. With V trimmed by 4 bases and J by 7 bases, 5 bases remained unmatched. Germline assignment: CDR1 SGHDT and CDR2 YYEEEE.

The DNA for the CDR3 is TGTGCCAGCAGCCAAGATCTGGGCAGGCAGAACACCGGGGAGCTGTTTTTT. Translated, it gives CASSQDLGRQNTGELFF. The chain has TRBV4-2 and TRBJ2-2; D remains unclear. The CDR3 consists of 17 residues. The ends were cut back, 0 bases at V and 1 base at J, with 12 bases in the middle. The germline V gene encodes CDR1 LGHNA and CDR2 YNFKEQ.

The gene calls are TRBV7-9 and TRBJ2-5; 7 nucleotides agree with TRBD1. The CDR3 length is 15 residues. V shed 2 bases, J shed 0 bases, and the junction held 3 bases outside the gene matches. From germline, CDR1 is SEHNR and CDR2 FQNEAQ (reference sequence). CDR3 residues: CASSLPTGHQETQYF. The CDR3 region has the DNA TGTGCCAGCAGCTTACCGACAGGGCACCAAGAGACCCAGTACTTC.